This T cell receptor beta chain was obtained from a study of tumor-infiltrating lymphocytes in primary liver carcinoma. This clonotype was recorded at least ten times. A constant-region primer served to make TCR beta cDNA from about 530 ng total RNA. The TCR beta library was amplified through three nested multiplex PCR rounds in a modified ARM-PCR procedure. In the first two PCR rounds, TRBV1-TRBV30 forward primers were paired with a C-beta reverse primer, and each round lasted approximately 10 cycles. Using its own MiXCR run on the multiplex PCR reads, TCRdb lists one record per CDR3 protein. The profile shows approximately 330,000 distinct CDR3 sequences, 65% of them singletons. They got blood RNA out of unsorted whole blood and also pulled out germline DNA. Every patient had chronic HBV infection and was treatment-naive. In advance of surgery, 3 to 4.5 milliliters of peripheral blood were collected.

Trimming removed 0 bases from V and 2 bases from J; junction bases left unmatched: 5. The CDR3 is made up of 16 amino acids. CDR1 SQVTM and CDR2 ANQGSEA come from the germline V gene. The chain carries TRBV29-1 and TRBJ2-1; 9 bases align to TRBD1. This TCR was recovered from a man between 35 and 55 years old with primary liver carcinoma and hepatitis B virus infection. Input material: peripheral blood. CDR3 residues: CSVEERGDRAYNEQFF. The DNA for the CDR3 is TGCAGCGTTGAAGAACGGGGGGACAGGGCCTACAATGAGCAGTTCTTC.